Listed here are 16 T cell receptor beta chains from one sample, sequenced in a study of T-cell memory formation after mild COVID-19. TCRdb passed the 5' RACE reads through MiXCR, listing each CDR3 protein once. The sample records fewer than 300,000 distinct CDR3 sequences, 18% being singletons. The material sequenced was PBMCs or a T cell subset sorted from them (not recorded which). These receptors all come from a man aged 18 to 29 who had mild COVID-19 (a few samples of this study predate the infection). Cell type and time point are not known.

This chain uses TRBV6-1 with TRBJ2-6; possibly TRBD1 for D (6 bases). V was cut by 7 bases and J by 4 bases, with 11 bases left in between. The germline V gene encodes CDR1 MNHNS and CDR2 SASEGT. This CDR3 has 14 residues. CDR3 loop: CASNQGYGANVLTF. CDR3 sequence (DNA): TGTGCCAGCAATCAGGGGTACGGGGCCAACGTCCTGACTTTC.

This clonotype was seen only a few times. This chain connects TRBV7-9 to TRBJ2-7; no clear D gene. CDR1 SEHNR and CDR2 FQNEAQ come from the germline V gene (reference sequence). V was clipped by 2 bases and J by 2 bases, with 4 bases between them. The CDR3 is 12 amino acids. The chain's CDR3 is CASSLNPYEQYF. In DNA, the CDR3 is TGTGCCAGCAGCTTAAACCCCTACGAGCAGTACTTC.

DNA of the CDR3: TGTGCCAGCAGGGAGGGCATGGGCGGCTACACCTTC. Amino acid sequence: CASREGMGGYTF. This chain joins TRBV27 and TRBJ1-2; D remains ambiguous. The germline gives CDR1 MNHEY, CDR2 SMNVEV (reference sequence). The CDR3 is 12 residues long. Trimming pared 6 bases from V and 8 bases from J, leaving 13 bases between.

CDR3 region: CASSYESRGYEQYF. The CDR3 nucleotides read TGTGCCAGCAGTTACGAGAGCAGGGGCTACGAGCAGTACTTC. This chain connects TRBV6-2 or TRBV6-3 to TRBJ2-7, with D tentatively TRBD1 (6 bases). The CDR3 contains 14 residues. Trimming removed 2 bases from V and 3 bases from J, with 11 bases in between. CDR1 and CDR2 from the germline V gene are MNHEY and SVGEGT.

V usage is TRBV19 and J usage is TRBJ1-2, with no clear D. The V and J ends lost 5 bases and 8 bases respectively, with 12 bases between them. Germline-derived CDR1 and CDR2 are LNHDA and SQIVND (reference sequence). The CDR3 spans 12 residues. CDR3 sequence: CASSAEPRGYTF. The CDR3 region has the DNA TGTGCCAGTAGTGCAGAGCCCCGGGGCTACACCTTC.

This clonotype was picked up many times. The CDR3 region is CSALRGDGTQYF. CDR3 nucleotides: TGCAGTGCCCTTAGGGGGGATGGGACCCAGTACTTC. The rearrangement joins TRBV20-1 to TRBJ2-5; D tentatively fits TRBD1 or TRBD2 (6 bases each). The germline V gene has CDR1 DFQATT and CDR2 SNEGSKA (reference sequence). The CDR3 totals 12 residues. V was shortened by 6 bases and J by 7 bases, with 15 bases between the two germline ends.

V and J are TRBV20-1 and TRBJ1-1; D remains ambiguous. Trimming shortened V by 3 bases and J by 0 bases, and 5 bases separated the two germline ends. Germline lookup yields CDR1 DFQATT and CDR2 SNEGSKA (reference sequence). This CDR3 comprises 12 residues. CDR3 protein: CSARRMNTEAFF. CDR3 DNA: TGCAGTGCTAGGCGGATGAACACTGAAGCTTTCTTT.

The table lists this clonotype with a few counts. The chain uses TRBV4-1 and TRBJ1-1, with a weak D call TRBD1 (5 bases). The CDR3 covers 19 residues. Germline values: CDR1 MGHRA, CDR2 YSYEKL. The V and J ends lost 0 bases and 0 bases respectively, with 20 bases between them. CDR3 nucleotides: TGCGCCAGCAGCCAAGACGCGCAGGGCCTGGCGGTCATGAACACTGAAGCTTTCTTT. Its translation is CASSQDAQGLAVMNTEAFF.

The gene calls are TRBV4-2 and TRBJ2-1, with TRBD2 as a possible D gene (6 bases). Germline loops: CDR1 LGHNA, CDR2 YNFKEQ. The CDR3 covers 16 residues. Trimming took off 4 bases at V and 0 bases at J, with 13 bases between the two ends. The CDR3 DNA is TGTGCCAGCAGCCCGAGCGACGGGAGCTCCTACAATGAGCAGTTCTTC. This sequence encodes CASSPSDGSSYNEQFF.

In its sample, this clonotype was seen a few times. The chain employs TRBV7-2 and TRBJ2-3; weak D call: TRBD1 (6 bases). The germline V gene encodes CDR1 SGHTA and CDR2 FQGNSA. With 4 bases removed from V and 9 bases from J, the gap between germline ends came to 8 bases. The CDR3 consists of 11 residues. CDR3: CASSSTGTQYF. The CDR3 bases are TGTGCCAGCAGCTCTACAGGGACGCAGTATTTT.

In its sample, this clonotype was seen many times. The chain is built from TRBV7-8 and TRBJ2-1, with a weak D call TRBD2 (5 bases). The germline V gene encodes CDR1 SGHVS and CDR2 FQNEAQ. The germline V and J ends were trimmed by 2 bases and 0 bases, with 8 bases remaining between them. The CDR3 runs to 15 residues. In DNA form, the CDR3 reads TGTGCCAGCAGCTTAAGCCGGGGCTCCTACAATGAGCAGTTCTTC. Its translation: CASSLSRGSYNEQFF.

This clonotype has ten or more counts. CDR3 region: CASSLWREGYTF. CDR3 DNA: TGTGCCAGCAGCTTATGGAGAGAGGGCTACACCTTC. The J gene is TRBJ1-2, the V gene TRBV11-1; D unclear. Germline lookup yields CDR1 SGHAT and CDR2 FQDESV (reference sequence). V was clipped by 2 bases and J by 8 bases, with 9 bases between them. The CDR3 runs to 12 residues.

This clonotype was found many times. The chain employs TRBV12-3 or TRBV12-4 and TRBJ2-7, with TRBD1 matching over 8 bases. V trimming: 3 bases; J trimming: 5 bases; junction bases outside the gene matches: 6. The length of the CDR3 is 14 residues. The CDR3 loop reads CASSFGSGGDEQYF. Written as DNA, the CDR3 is TGTGCCAGCAGTTTCGGGTCAGGGGGCGACGAGCAGTACTTC.

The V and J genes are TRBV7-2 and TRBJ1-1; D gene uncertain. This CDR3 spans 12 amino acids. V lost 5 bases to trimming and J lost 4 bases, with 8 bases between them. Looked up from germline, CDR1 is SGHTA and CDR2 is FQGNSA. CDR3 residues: CASSVRSTEAFF. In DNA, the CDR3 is TGTGCCAGCAGCGTCAGAAGCACTGAAGCTTTCTTT.

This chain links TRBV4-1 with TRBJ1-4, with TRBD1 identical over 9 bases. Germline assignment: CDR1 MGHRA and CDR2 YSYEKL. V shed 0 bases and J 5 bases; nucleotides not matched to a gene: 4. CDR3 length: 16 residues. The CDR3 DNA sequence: TGCGCCAGCAGCCAAGATCGCGGGACAGGGAATGAAAAACTGTTTTTT. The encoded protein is CASSQDRGTGNEKLFF.

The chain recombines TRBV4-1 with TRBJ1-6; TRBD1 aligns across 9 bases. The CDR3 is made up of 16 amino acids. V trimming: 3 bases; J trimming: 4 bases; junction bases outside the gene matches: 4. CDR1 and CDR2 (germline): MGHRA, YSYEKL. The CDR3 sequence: CASSQGQGPYNSPLHF. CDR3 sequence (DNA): TGCGCCAGCAGCCAGGGACAGGGCCCATATAATTCACCCCTCCACTTT.